The entry below gives a single T cell receptor (beta chain) sequence along with its context. This entry comes from a study of blood T cell repertoires in COVID-19. In the authors' workflow: Reference gene primer amplification in the assay estimated nucleated cell counts. This table comes from immunoSEQ multiplex PCR, and its TCRdb copy is limited to in-frame clones, with some not included. D and trimming were read from the DNA, whereas the V and J calls and clone size are those reported in that table. The sample shows fewer than 350,000 clones, about nine tenths of them seen only once. The germline gives CDR1 SGHVS, CDR2 FNYEAQ. Trimming stripped 5 bases from V and 2 bases from J, with 13 bases between. CDR3 length equals 15 residues.

The material sequenced was peripheral blood. The clonotype comes from a woman aged 25 to 39 with COVID-19, enrolled during active disease. This chain joins TRBV7-6 and TRBJ1-3; possible D gene TRBD1, 5 bases. Here the CDR3 reads CASSAREVAGNTIYF. Here the CDR3 DNA reads TGTGCCAGCAGCGCCAGGGAAGTGGCTGGAAACACCATATATTTT.